A single sample gave rise to the 8 T cell receptor beta chains below, sequenced in a study of regulatory T cells in long-lasting Graves disease. Arm-PCR of CDR3 regions and iRepertoire HTBI primers were used to build TCR beta libraries. TCRdb re-derived calls from the multiplex PCR reads in MiXCR, one entry per CDR3 protein. The sample has around 250,000 distinct CDR3 sequences; 18% are singletons. Time point described: newly diagnosed GD, antithyroid drugs for less than 3 months. The TCR library was made from RNA that had been extracted from PBMCs in TRIzol. The sample also formed part of further work on T cells in Graves' hyperthyroidism and ophthalmopathy.

Here the sequenced sample was peripheral blood mononuclear cells (PBMCs), taken at new diagnosis, from a patient treated with antithyroid drugs. All receptors come from a woman in her twenties or thirties with Graves disease.

This sequence joins TRBV5-1 and TRBJ2-6; possibly TRBD1 for D (7 bases). Trimming shortened V by 7 bases and J by 3 bases, and 23 bases separated the two germline ends. The CDR3 length is 18 residues. Germline CDR1 SGHRS, CDR2 YFSETQ. The CDR3 nucleotides are TGCGCCAGCCGCACGAGGTGGAGGGGGCCTAGTGGGGCCAACGTCCTGACTTTC. Encoded protein: CASRTRWRGPSGANVLTF.

The sample holds many counts of this clonotype. The chain joins TRBV6-1 to TRBJ2-5; 14 bases align to TRBD2. The germline gives CDR1 MNHNS, CDR2 SASEGT. V dropped 2 bases and J dropped 2; count of bases not matched to a gene: 4. The CDR3 spans 17 residues. This CDR3 is CASSEFGLAGGQETQYF. The CDR3 DNA reads TGTGCCAGCAGTGAATTTGGACTAGCGGGGGGTCAAGAGACCCAGTACTTC.

The CDR3 here is CSARDGRGDLETQYF. The DNA of the CDR3 is TGCAGTGCTAGAGATGGCAGGGGGGATCTAGAGACCCAGTACTTC. The chain recombines TRBV20-1 with TRBJ2-5; possibly TRBD1 for D (7 bases). CDR1 and CDR2 (germline): DFQATT, SNEGSKA (reference sequence). The CDR3 has 15 amino acids. The V end was cut by 0 bases, the J end by 4 bases, with 15 bases between.

This clonotype was picked up many times. An end of the junction does not agree with germline; a read error may underlie this. The gene calls are TRBV13 and TRBJ1-5; 7 bases line up with TRBD1. The germline V gene encodes CDR1 PRHDT and CDR2 FYEKMQ (reference sequence). This CDR3 is built from 15 residues. CDR3 residues: CASSATGDSNQPQHF. For the CDR3, the DNA is TGCGCCAGCAGCGCAACAGGGGATAGCAATCAGCCCCAGCATTTT. Variable domain in full (rest from reference TRBV13 and TRBJ1-5): AAGVIQSPRHLIKEKRETATLKCYPIPRHDTVYWYQQGPGQDPQFLISFYEKMQSDKGSIPDRFSAQQFSDYHSELNMSSLELGDSALYFCASSATGDSNQPQHFGDGTRLSIL.

There are many counts of this clonotype. The chain couples TRBV11-3 to TRBJ2-2; D tentatively reads TRBD1 or TRBD2 (5 bases each). Germline CDR1 SGHNT, CDR2 YENEEA. Trimming pared 6 bases from V and 4 bases from J, leaving 9 bases between. The CDR3 covers 13 residues. The CDR3 is CASRGAGTGELFF. The CDR3 DNA follows: TGTGCCAGCAGAGGGGCGGGCACCGGGGAGCTGTTTTTT. Combining the CDR3 with reference TRBV11-3 and TRBJ2-2 gives the whole variable domain EAGVVQSPRYKIIEKKQPVAFWCNPISGHNTLYWYLQNLGQGPELLIRYENEEAVDDSQLPKDRFSAERLKGVDSTLKIQPAELGDSAVYLCASRGAGTGELFFGEGSRLTVL.

This clonotype was seen repeatedly, ten times or more. This chain joins TRBV12-3 or TRBV12-4 and TRBJ1-2; D is possibly TRBD1 (5 bases). Trimming shortened V by 6 bases and J by 4 bases, and 12 bases separated the two germline ends. This CDR3 comprises 13 residues. The CDR3 region is CASSPQEIYGYTF. In DNA form, the CDR3 reads TGTGCCAGCAGCCCACAGGAGATCTATGGCTACACCTTC.

The chain couples TRBV6-1 to TRBJ1-2; 7 bases map to TRBD1. Per the germline V gene, CDR1 is MNHNS and CDR2 is SASEGT. The CDR3 is 15 residues long. Trimming took 5 bases from V and 13 from J; bases not matched to a gene: 19. CDR3 DNA sequence: TGTGCCAGCAGTCCTGACAGGGCGGGGGGAAATGAACCCACCTTC. It codes for CASSPDRAGGNEPTF.

This chain uses TRBV19 with TRBJ2-2; D not resolved. The length of the CDR3 is 14 residues. Trimming removed 3 bases from V and 3 bases from J, with 8 bases in between. Germline V lookup: CDR1 LNHDA, CDR2 SQIVND (reference sequence). The CDR3 nucleotides are TGTGCCAGTAGTATGTATAGGGACACCGGGGAGCTGTTTTTT. Translation: CASSMYRDTGELFF.